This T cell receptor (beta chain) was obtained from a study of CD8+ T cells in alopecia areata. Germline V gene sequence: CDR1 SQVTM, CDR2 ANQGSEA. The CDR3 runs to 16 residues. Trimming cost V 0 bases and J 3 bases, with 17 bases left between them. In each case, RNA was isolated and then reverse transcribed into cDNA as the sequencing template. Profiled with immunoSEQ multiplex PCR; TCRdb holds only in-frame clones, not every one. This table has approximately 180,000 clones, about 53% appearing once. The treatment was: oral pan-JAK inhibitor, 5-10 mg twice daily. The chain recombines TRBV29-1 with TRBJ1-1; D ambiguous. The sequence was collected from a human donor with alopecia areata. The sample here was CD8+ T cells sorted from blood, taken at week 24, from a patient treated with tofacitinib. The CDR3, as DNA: TGCAGCGTTGAAGATCGCACCAGTGACGGGGACACTGAAGCTTTCTTT. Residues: CSVEDRTSDGDTEAFF. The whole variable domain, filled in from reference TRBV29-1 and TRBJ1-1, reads SAVISQKPSRDICQRGTSLTIQCQVDSQVTMMFWYRQQPGQSLTLIATANQGSEATYESGFVIDKFPISRPNLTFSTLTVSNMSPEDSSIYLCSVEDRTSDGDTEAFFGQGTRLTVV.